A selection of T cell receptor beta chains follows, all from one sample in a study of shared clonotypes between healthy human individuals. Assay: immunoSEQ multiplex PCR; the TCRdb copy retains only in-frame clones and omits some. The sample shows roughly 1.5 million clones, 95% to 99% of them seen only once. Input material: naive CD4+ T cells sorted from blood. The receptors derive from a young man in good health. Each CDR3 is given with its conserved first and last residue. A D gene is named only where the DNA matches it firmly. Clone sizes are given selectively: once, few, many, or a class where the clone is expanded.

v_gene: TRBV11-2; j_gene: TRBJ1-5; abundance: NA; d_gene: NA; CDR3nt: TGTGCCAGCAGCTTATGGGGGGATCAGCCCCAGCATTTT; CDR3aa: CASSLWGDQPQHF
v_gene: TRBV5-1; j_gene: TRBJ2-7; abundance: NA; d_gene: TRBD2; CDR3nt: TGCGCCAGCAGCTTGGTGGGACTGGGAGGGAACGAGCAGTACTTC; CDR3aa: CASSLVGLGGNEQYF
v_gene: TRBV5-1; j_gene: TRBJ2-7; abundance: NA; d_gene: TRBD1; CDR3nt: TGCGCCAGCAGCTTGTTAACAGGGGGCCACGAGCAGTACTTC; CDR3aa: CASSLLTGGHEQYF
v_gene: TRBV5-1; j_gene: TRBJ2-2; abundance: NA; d_gene: TRBD2; CDR3nt: TGCGCCAGCAGCCTGGGACTAGCGGGGCCTTTGGACACCGGGGAGCTGTTTTTT; CDR3aa: CASSLGLAGPLDTGELFF
v_gene: TRBV28; j_gene: TRBJ2-1; abundance: NA; d_gene: TRBD2; CDR3nt: TGTGCCAGCAGCACGACTAGCGGGAGGGGTAATGAGCAGTTCTTC; CDR3aa: CASSTTSGRGNEQFF
v_gene: TRBV10-2; j_gene: TRBJ2-7; abundance: once; d_gene: NA; CDR3nt: TGCGCCAGCAGTGATGGTCGTGTTGCCAAGCAGTACTTC; CDR3aa: CASSDGRVAKQYF
v_gene: TRBV6-1; j_gene: TRBJ1-5; abundance: NA; d_gene: NA; CDR3nt: TGTGCCAGCAGAAACCCAAGGCAGGGGAGTCAGCCCCAGCATTTT; CDR3aa: CASRNPRQGSQPQHF
v_gene: TRBV29-1; j_gene: TRBJ2-1; abundance: NA; d_gene: TRBD1; CDR3nt: TGCAGCGTACAGACAGGGGCGAAGAATGAGCAGTTCTTC; CDR3aa: CSVQTGAKNEQFF
v_gene: TRBV7-8; j_gene: TRBJ2-5; abundance: NA; d_gene: NA; CDR3nt: TGTGCCAGCAGCTTAGGCGCCAGGGAGACCCAGTACTTC; CDR3aa: CASSLGARETQYF
v_gene: TRBV5-4; j_gene: TRBJ1-2; abundance: NA; d_gene: TRBD1; CDR3nt: TGTGCCAGCAGCACCGAGACAGGGTTTGATGGCTACACCTTC; CDR3aa: CASSTETGFDGYTF
v_gene: TRBV5-5; j_gene: TRBJ2-1; abundance: NA; d_gene: TRBD2; CDR3nt: TGTGCCAGCAGCTCCAACGAACTAGCGGCCTACAATGAGCAGTTCTTC; CDR3aa: CASSSNELAAYNEQFF
v_gene: TRBV5-1; j_gene: TRBJ1-1; abundance: NA; d_gene: NA; CDR3nt: TGCGCCAGCAGCTTACGACCGAGCACTGAAGCTTTCTTT; CDR3aa: CASSLRPSTEAFF
v_gene: TRBV18; j_gene: TRBJ1-1; abundance: NA; d_gene: NA; CDR3nt: TGTGCCAGCTCACCGGGCGAAAACACTGAAGCTTTCTTT; CDR3aa: CASSPGENTEAFF
v_gene: TRBV30; j_gene: TRBJ2-1; abundance: NA; d_gene: TRBD1; CDR3nt: TGTGCCTGGAGTCCGGGACAGCTCTACAATGAGCAGTTCTTC; CDR3aa: CAWSPGQLYNEQFF
v_gene: TRBV5-1; j_gene: TRBJ1-4; abundance: NA; d_gene: NA; CDR3nt: TGCGCCAGCAGCTTTGGAGGGGCTAATGAAAAACTGTTTTTT; CDR3aa: CASSFGGANEKLFF
v_gene: TRBV7-2; j_gene: TRBJ2-7; abundance: NA; d_gene: TRBD2; CDR3nt: TGTGCCAGCAGCTTACGCGGACTAGCGGGAGCGCAGCAGTACTTC; CDR3aa: CASSLRGLAGAQQYF
v_gene: TRBV4-3; j_gene: TRBJ2-3; abundance: NA; d_gene: TRBD2; CDR3nt: TGCGCCAGCAGCCAATCTACCTCCCCGGGGGGAGATACGCAGTATTTT; CDR3aa: CASSQSTSPGGDTQYF
v_gene: TRBV9; j_gene: TRBJ1-1; abundance: NA; d_gene: NA; CDR3nt: TGTGCCAGCAGCGTAACGGCAGGGAACACTGAAGCTTTCTTT; CDR3aa: CASSVTAGNTEAFF